This TCR beta chain was found in a study of T cells in Graves' hyperthyroidism and ophthalmopathy. Amplified TCR beta CDR3 regions derived from RNA transcripts. A set of HTBI primers served as the primers for a first-round RT-PCR of the TCR CDR3. TCRdb re-derived calls from the multiplex PCR reads in MiXCR, one entry per CDR3 protein. The sample consists of around 500,000 distinct CDR3 sequences, 20% to 25% of them appearing once. Of note for this clonotype: Its antigen is as yet unknown. One end of the junction does not line up with germline, which may come from a read error.

Findings and caveats of the study: The model predicted ophthalmopathy a median around six months before onset.

This CDR3 region has 14 residues. Germline-derived CDR1 and CDR2 are MNHEY and SVGAGI. Diagnosis rested on symptoms, serum thyroxine and TRAb, thyroid ultrasound, and orbital computed tomography. V and J are TRBV6-5 and TRBJ1-1; possible D gene TRBD1, 6 bases. Input material: blood. The TCR was taken from a woman aged 70-85 years with Graves' ophthalmopathy. The CDR3 coding sequence is TGTGCCAGCAGTTTTGGACAGATGAACACTGAAGCTTCCTTT. Amino acid sequence: CASSFGQMNTEASF.